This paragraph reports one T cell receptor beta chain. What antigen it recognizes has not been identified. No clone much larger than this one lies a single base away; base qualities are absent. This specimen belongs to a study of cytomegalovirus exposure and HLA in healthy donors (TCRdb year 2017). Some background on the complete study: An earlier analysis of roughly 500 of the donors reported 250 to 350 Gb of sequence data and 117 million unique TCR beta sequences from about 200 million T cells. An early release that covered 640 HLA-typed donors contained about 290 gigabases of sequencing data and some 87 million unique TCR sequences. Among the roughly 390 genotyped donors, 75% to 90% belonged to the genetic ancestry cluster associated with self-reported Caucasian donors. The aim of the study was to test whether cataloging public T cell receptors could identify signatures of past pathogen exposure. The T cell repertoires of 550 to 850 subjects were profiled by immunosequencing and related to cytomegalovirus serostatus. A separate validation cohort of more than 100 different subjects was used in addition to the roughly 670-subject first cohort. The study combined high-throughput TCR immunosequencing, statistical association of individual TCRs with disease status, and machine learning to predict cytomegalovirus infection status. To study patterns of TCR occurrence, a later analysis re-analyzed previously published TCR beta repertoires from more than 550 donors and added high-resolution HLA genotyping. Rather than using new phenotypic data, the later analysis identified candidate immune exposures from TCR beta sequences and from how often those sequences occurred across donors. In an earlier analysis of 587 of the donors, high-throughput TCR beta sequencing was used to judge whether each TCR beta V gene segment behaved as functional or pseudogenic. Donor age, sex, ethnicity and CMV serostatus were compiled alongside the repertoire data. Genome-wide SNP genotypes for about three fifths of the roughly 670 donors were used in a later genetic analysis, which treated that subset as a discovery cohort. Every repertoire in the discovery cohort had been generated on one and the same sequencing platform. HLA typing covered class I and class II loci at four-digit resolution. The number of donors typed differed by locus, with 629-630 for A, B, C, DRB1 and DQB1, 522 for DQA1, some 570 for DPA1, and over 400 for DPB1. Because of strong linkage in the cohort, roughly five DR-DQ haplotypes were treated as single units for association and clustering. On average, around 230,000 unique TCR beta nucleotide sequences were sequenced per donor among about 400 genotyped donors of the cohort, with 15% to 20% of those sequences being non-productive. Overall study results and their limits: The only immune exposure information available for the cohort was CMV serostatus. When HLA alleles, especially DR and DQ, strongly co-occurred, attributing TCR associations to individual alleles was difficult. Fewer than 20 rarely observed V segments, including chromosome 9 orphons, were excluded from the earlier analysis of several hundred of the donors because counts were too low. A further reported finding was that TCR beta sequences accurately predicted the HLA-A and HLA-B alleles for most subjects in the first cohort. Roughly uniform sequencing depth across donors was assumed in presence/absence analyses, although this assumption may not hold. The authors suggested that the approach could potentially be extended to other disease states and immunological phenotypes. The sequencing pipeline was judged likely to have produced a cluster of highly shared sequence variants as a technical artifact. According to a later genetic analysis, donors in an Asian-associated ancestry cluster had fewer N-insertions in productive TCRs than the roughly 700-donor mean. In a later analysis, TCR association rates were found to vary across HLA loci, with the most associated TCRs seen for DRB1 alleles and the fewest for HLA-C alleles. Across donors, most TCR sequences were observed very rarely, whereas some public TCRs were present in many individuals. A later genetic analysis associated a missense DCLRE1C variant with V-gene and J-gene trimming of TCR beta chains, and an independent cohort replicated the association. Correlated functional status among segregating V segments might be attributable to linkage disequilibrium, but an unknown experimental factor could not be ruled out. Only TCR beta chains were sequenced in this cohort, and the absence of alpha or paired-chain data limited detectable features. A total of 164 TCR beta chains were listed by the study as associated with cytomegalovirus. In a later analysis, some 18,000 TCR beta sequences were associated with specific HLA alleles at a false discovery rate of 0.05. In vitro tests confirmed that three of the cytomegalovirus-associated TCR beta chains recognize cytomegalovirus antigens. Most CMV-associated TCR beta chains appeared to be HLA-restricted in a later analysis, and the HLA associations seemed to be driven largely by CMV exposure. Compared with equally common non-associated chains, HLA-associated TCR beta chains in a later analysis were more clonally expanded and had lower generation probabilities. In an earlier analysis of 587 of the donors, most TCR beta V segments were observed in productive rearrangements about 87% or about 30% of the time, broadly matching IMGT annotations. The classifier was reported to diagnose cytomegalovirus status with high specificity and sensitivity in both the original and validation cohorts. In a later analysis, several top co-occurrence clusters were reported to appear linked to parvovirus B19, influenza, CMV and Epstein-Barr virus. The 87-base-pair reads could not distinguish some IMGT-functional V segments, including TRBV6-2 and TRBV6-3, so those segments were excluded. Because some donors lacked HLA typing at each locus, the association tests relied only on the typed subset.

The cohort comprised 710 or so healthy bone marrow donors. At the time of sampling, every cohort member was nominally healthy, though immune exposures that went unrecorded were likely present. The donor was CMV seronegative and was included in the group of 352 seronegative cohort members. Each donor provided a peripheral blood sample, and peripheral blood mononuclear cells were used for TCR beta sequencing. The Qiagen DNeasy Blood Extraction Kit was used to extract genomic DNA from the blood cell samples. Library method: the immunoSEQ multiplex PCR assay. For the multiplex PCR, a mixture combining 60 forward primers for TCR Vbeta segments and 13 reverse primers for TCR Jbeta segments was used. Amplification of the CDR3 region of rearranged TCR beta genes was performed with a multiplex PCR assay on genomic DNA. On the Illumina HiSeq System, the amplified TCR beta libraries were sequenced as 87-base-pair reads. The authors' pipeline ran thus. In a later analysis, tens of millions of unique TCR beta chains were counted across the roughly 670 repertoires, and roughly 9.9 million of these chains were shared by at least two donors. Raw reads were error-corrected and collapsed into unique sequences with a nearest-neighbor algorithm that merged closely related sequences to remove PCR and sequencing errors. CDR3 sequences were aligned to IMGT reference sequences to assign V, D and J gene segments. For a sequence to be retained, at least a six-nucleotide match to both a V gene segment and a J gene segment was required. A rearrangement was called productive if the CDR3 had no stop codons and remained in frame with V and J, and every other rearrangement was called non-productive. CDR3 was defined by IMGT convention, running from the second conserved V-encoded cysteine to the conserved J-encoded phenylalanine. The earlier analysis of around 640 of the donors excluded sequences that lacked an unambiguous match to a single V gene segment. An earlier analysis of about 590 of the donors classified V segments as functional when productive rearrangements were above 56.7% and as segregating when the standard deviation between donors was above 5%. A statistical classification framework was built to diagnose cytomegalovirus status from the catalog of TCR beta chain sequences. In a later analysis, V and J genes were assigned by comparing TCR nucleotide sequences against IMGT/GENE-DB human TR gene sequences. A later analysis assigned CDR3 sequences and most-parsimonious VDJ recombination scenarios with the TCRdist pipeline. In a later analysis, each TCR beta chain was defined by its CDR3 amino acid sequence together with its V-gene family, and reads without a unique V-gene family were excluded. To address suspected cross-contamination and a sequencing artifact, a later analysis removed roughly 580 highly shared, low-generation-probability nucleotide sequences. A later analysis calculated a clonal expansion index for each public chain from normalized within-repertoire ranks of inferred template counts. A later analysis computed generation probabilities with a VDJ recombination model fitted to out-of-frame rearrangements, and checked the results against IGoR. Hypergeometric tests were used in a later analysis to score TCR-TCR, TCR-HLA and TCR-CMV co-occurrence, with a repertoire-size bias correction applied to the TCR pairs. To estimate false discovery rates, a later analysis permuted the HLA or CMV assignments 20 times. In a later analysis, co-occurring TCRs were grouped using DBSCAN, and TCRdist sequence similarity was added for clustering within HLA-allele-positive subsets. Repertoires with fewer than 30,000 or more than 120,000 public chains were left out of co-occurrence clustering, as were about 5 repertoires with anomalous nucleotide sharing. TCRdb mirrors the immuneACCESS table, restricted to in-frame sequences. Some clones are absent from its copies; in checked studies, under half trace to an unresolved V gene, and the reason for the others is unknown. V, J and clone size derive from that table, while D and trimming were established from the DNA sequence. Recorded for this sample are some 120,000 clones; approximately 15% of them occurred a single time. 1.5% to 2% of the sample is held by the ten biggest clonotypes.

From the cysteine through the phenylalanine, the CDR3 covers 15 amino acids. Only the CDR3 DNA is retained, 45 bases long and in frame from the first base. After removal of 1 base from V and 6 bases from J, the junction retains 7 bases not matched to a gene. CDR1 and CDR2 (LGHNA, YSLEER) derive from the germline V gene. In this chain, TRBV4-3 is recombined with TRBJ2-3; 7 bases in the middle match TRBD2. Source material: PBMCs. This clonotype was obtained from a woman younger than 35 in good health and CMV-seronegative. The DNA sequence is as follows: TGCGCCAGCAGCCAAGTGCCGGGGGGTCGGGATACGCAGTATTTT. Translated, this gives CASSQVPGGRDTQYF.